This is a list of T cell receptor beta chains from one sample in a study of blood T cell repertoires in COVID-19. Sequencing used immunoSEQ multiplex PCR; TCRdb keeps in-frame clones, though not all of them. The data hold 80,000 or so clones, with over 65% observed a single time. The sequenced sample consisted of peripheral blood. The receptors come from a man aged 50-60 years with active or convalescent COVID-19. Each CDR3 is given with its conserved first and last residue. D genes are given only for firm matches. The listing skips clone size in some rows; elsewhere it reads once, few, many or a size class.

D | J | size | V | DNA | CDR3
. | TRBJ2-7 | . | TRBV2 | TGTGCCAGCAGTGAGAACCCTGACTTTAGCTCCTACGAGCAGTACTTC | CASSENPDFSSYEQYF
TRBD1 | TRBJ1-5 | . | TRBV5-1 | TGCGCCAGCAGCCCGGACAGGCCGAATCAGCCCCAGCATTTT | CASSPDRPNQPQHF
TRBD2 | TRBJ2-1 | . | TRBV4-1 | TGCGCCAGCAGCCACCTGGGAGCAGGGAGGGGCAATGAGCAGTTCTTC | CASSHLGAGRGNEQFF
. | TRBJ2-5 | . | TRBV25-1 | TGTGCCAGCAGTGATCCAACGACGGGGGAGGAGACCCAGTACTTC | CASSDPTTGEETQYF
TRBD2 | TRBJ2-1 | once | TRBV10-3 | TGTGCCATCACCGACCCGGGACTAGCCACCAATGAGCAGTTCTTC | CAITDPGLATNEQFF
TRBD1 | TRBJ2-7 | . | TRBV18 | TGTGCCAGCTCACCAGGGACAGGGGGCTCCTACGAGCAGTACTTC | CASSPGTGGSYEQYF
. | TRBJ1-3 | . | TRBV6-5 | TGTGCCGGGGGGAGTTTTGGAAACACCATATATTTT | CAGGSFGNTIYF
. | TRBJ1-1 | . | TRBV6-8 | TGTGCCAGCAGGAGGGTGGAGAACACTGAAGCTTTCTTT | CASRRVENTEAFF
TRBD2 | TRBJ2-5 | once | TRBV6-5 | TGTGCCAGCAGTTACTCAACCAGCGGGGTTAGGGAGACCCAGTACTTC | CASSYSTSGVRETQYF
TRBD2 | TRBJ2-7 | . | TRBV19 | TGTGCCACCTCGAAGACTAGCGGGTACGAGCAGTACTTC | CATSKTSGYEQYF
TRBD2 | TRBJ2-3 | . | TRBV10-2 | TGCGCCAGCAGTGATAGCGGGGTCACAGATACGCAGTATTTT | CASSDSGVTDTQYF
. | TRBJ1-6 | . | TRBV3-1/TRBV3-2 | TGTGCCAGCAGCCCCCCTCCTTCGAGCTCCTATAATTCACCCCTCCACTTT | CASSPPPSSSYNSPLHF
. | TRBJ1-2 | few | TRBV5-1 | TGCGCCAGCAGCTTGGTAGGAGGGTCCCTTTCAGGTGGCTACACCTTC | CASSLVGGSLSGGYTF
. | TRBJ1-6 | . | TRBV5-6 | TGTGCCAGCAGCTTGGGGCCCGGGGATAATTCACCCCTCCACTTT | CASSLGPGDNSPLHF
TRBD2 | TRBJ2-6 | . | TRBV3-1/TRBV3-2 | TGTGCCAGCAGCCCTTATCCTAACCGGGGGGGCGCATCTGGGGCCAACGTCCTGACTTTC | CASSPYPNRGGASGANVLTF
TRBD2 | TRBJ2-2 | . | TRBV2 | TGTGCCAGCAGTGCTCCTAGCGGGGAATCAATCGGGGAGCTGTTTTTT | CASSAPSGESIGELFF
. | TRBJ2-1 | . | TRBV7-6 | TGTGCCAGCAGCTTAAATGGCGGTAGAGGGCCCCACAATGAGCAGTTCTTC | CASSLNGGRGPHNEQFF
TRBD1 | TRBJ2-7 | few | TRBV6-5 | TGTGCCAGCAGCCCACAGGGGGCGGGAGAGCAGTACTTC | CASSPQGAGEQYF
TRBD1 | TRBJ1-1 | . | TRBV9 | TGTGCCAGCAGCGTAGGGACAGGGGGCATGACTGAAGCTTTCTTT | CASSVGTGGMTEAFF
. | TRBJ2-5 | . | TRBV19 | TGTGCCAGTAGTACCTACGGACTATCGGGTGAGACCCAGTACTTC | CASSTYGLSGETQYF
. | TRBJ2-1 | . | TRBV6-1 | TGTGCCAGCAGTGAATCCCGGGTCGAGCAGTTCTTC | CASSESRVEQFF
. | TRBJ1-2 | . | TRBV7-8 | TGTGCCAGCAGCGGGTCAATGGGCCCAGTTGGAGGCTACACCTTC | CASSGSMGPVGGYTF
. | TRBJ2-3 | . | TRBV3-1/TRBV3-2 | TGTGCCAGCAGCCATCCGGGGGGCCTCACAGATACGCAGTATTTT | CASSHPGGLTDTQYF
. | TRBJ1-2 | few | TRBV6-5 | TGTGCCAGCAGGCGGGGGAGGGGGGCCTATGGCTACACCTTC | CASRRGRGAYGYTF
TRBD1 | TRBJ2-3 | . | TRBV27 | TGTGCCAGCAGACGCCTGGACAGGGGGTCCGCAGATACGCAGTATTTT | CASRRLDRGSADTQYF
TRBD1 | TRBJ2-7 | . | TRBV9 | TGTGCCAGCAGCGTAGCTGGGACAGGGAGCAACGAGCAGTACTTC | CASSVAGTGSNEQYF
. | TRBJ1-1 | . | TRBV5-6 | TGTGCCAGCAGCTTTACAGGGTTGAACACTGAAGCTTTCTTT | CASSFTGLNTEAFF
TRBD2 | TRBJ2-1 | . | TRBV9 | TGTGCCAGCAGCGAAGGGACTAGAGCTTCCTACAATGAGCAGTTCTTC | CASSEGTRASYNEQFF
TRBD1 | TRBJ2-2 | . | TRBV6-6 | TGTGCCAGCAGTTCCGGACAGGGAAGGGGCACCGGGGAGCTGTTTTTT | CASSSGQGRGTGELFF
. | TRBJ1-5 | . | TRBV19 | TGTGCCAGTACCGGAAACAGGTTTTATAGCAATCAGCCCCAGCATTTT | CASTGNRFYSNQPQHF
. | TRBJ1-1 | . | TRBV6-2/TRBV6-3 | TGTGCCAGCAGTTACCCGGCGGCAATGAACACTGAAGCTTTCTTT | CASSYPAAMNTEAFF
TRBD1 | TRBJ1-1 | . | TRBV6-6 | TGTGCCAGCAGCAAGACAGGGGTGGTAGCTGAAGCTTTCTTT | CASSKTGVVAEAFF
. | TRBJ1-1 | . | TRBV12-3/TRBV12-4 | TGTGCCAGCTGTGGGAGCTATAGCACTGAAGCTTTCTTT | CASCGSYSTEAFF
. | TRBJ2-7 | few | TRBV7-9 | TGTGCCAGCAGCTTACGTTCGTACGAGCAGTACTTC | CASSLRSYEQYF
. | TRBJ2-3 | . | TRBV7-9 | TGTGCCAGCAGCGCCATTCCACGCAAGCCTACAGATACGCAGTATTTT | CASSAIPRKPTDTQYF
. | TRBJ2-3 | . | TRBV2 | TGTGCCAGCACCGTGGGGGGACGGCTCACAGATACGCAGTATTTT | CASTVGGRLTDTQYF
TRBD1 | TRBJ1-5 | few | TRBV6-4 | TGTGCCAGCAAAGTGGGACAGGGCAATCAGCCCCAGCATTTT | CASKVGQGNQPQHF
. | TRBJ2-3 | . | TRBV24-1 | TGTGCCACCAGTGATGCAGTAACAGATACGCAGTATTTT | CATSDAVTDTQYF
. | TRBJ1-1 | . | TRBV4-1 | TGCGCCAGCAAAGCGAGCCAGGGGTACACTGAAGCTTTCTTT | CASKASQGYTEAFF
. | TRBJ2-5 | . | TRBV5-8 | TGTGCCAGCAGCTGGAATACAGGACAGAGTCAAGAGACCCAGTACTTC | CASSWNTGQSQETQYF
. | TRBJ1-1 | . | TRBV29-1 | TGCAGCGTTACGACCCTCCTCCAGGTGAACACTGAAGCTTTCTTT | CSVTTLLQVNTEAFF
. | TRBJ1-6 | . | TRBV10-2 | TGCGCCAGCAGTGAGTCAAGCAGCGGATCACCCCTCCACTTT | CASSESSSGSPLHF
. | TRBJ2-7 | few | TRBV5-1 | TGCGCCAGCAGCACACCGGGACTCAGCTACGAGCAGTACTTC | CASSTPGLSYEQYF
TRBD1 | TRBJ2-7 | . | TRBV5-4 | TGTGCCAGCAGCTCCCGGGACAGGGCCCCCGAGCAGTACTTC | CASSSRDRAPEQYF
. | TRBJ1-3 | once | TRBV4-1 | TGCGCCAGCAGCTTTGCCCCGGACAGTCCCAACACCATATATTTT | CASSFAPDSPNTIYF
. | TRBJ2-3 | . | TRBV12-3/TRBV12-4 | TGTGCCAGCAGTTTTGGGGCGTCAGATACGCAGTATTTT | CASSFGASDTQYF
TRBD1 | TRBJ1-1 | . | TRBV12-3/TRBV12-4 | TGTGCCAGCAGCCGACAGGGCAGAACTGAAGCTTTCTTT | CASSRQGRTEAFF
TRBD2 | TRBJ2-7 | few | TRBV4-1 | TGCGCCAGCAGCCAAGATAAGGCTAGCGGGGGGGCCTGGGAGCAGTACTTC | CASSQDKASGGAWEQYF